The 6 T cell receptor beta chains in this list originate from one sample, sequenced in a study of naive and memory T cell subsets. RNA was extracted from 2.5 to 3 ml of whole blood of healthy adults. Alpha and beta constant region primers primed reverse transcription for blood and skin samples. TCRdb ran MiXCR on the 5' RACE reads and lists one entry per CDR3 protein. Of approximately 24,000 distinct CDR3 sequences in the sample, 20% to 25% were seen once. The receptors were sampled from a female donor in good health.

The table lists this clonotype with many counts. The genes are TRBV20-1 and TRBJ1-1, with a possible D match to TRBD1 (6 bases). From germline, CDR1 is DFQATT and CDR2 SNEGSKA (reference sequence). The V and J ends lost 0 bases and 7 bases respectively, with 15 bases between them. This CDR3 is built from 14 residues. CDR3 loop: CSARDSRGSNEAFF. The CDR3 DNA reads TGCAGTGCTAGAGATTCCAGGGGCAGTAATGAAGCTTTCTTT.

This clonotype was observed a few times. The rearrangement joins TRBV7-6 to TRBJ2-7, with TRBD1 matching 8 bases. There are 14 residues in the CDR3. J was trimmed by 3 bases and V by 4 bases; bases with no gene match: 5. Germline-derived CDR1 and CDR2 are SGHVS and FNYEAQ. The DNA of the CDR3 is TGTGCCAGCAGCTCGGACAGGGTGGGCTACGAGCAGTACTTC. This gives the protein CASSSDRVGYEQYF.

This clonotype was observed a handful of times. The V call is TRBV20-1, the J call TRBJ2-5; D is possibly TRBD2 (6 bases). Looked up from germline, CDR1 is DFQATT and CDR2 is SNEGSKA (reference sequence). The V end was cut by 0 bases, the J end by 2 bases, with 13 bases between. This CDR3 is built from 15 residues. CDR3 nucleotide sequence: TGCAGTGCTAGAGATTGGGGACTTAGACAAGAGACCCAGTACTTC. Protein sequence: CSARDWGLRQETQYF.

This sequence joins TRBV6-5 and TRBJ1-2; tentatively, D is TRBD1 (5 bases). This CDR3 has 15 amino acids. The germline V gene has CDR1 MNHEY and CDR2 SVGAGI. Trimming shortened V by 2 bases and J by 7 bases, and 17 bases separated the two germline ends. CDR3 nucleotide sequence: TGTGCCAGCAGTTACCAGGGACCGCACTCTGGTGGCTACACCTTC. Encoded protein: CASSYQGPHSGGYTF.

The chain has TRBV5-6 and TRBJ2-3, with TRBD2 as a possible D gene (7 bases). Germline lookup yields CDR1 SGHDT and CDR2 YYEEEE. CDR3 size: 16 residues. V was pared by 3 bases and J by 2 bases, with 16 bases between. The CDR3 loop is CASSWGPAGPTDTQYF. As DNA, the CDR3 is TGTGCCAGCAGCTGGGGGCCAGCGGGACCCACAGATACGCAGTATTTT.

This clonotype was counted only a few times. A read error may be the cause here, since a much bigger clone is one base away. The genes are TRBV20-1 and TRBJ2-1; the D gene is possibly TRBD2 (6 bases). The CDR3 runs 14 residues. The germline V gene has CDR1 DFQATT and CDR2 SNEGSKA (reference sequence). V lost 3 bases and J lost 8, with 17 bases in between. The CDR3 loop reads CSARGAGWGDEQFF. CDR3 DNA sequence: TGCAGTGCTAGGGGAGCGGGTTGGGGAGATGAGCAGTTCTTC.